The 31 T cell receptor beta chains presented below share a single source sample, sequenced in a study of T cell responses to AZD1222 COVID-19 vaccine. The protocol was immunoSEQ multiplex PCR, while the TCRdb copy is restricted to in-frame clones and leaves out a portion. The data hold 70,000 to 95,000 clones, with about 86% observed a single time. The source was peripheral blood, collected 28 days after the second AZD1222 dose. Receptor source: an adult who received the AZD1222 COVID-19 vaccine.

The gene calls are TRBV4-2 and TRBJ2-1, with D perhaps TRBD2 (6 bases). The CDR3 sequence is 15 residues long. V was trimmed by 3 bases and J by 4 bases, leaving 13 bases between them. The germline V gene encodes CDR1 LGHNA and CDR2 YNFKEQ. This chain's CDR3 is CASSQDIAGYNEQFF. The CDR3 DNA reads as TGTGCCAGCAGCCAGGACATCGCGGGGTACAATGAGCAGTTCTTC.

In its sample, this clone was seen once. The chain is built from TRBV28 and TRBJ1-1; 11 bases map to TRBD1. CDR3 size: 17 residues. CDR1 is MDHEN, CDR2 SYDVKM, per germline. V was clipped by 8 bases and J by 5 bases; unmatched bases: 16. CDR3 sequence: CASHPPAGQGAGTEAFF. Here the CDR3 DNA reads TGTGCCAGCCACCCTCCCGCCGGACAGGGGGCCGGTACTGAAGCTTTCTTT.

The chain recombines TRBV18 with TRBJ2-2, with a possible D match to TRBD1 (6 bases). Germline V gene data show CDR1 as KGHSH and CDR2 as LQKENI. The CDR3 consists of 14 residues. Trimming stripped 3 bases from V and 4 bases from J, with 9 bases between. Written as DNA, the CDR3 is TGTGCCAGCTCACCGCGGACAGCCACCGGGGAGCTGTTTTTT. Its translation is CASSPRTATGELFF.

This chain's CDR3 is CASSLGLSIGETQYF. DNA for the CDR3: TGTGCCAGCAGCTTGGGACTATCCATTGGGGAGACCCAGTACTTC. V gene TRBV5-5 combines with J gene TRBJ2-5; maybe TRBD2 (5 bases). The V end lost 0 bases, the J end lost 5 bases, and 14 bases lay between the germline ends. There are 15 residues in the CDR3. Germline values: CDR1 SGHKS, CDR2 YYEKEE (reference sequence).

The rearrangement links TRBV7-2 to TRBJ1-5; D possibly corresponds to TRBD1 (5 bases). The CDR3 consists of 15 residues. Germline V gene sequence: CDR1 SGHTA, CDR2 FQGNSA. V was trimmed by 5 bases and J by 1 base, leaving 12 bases between them. CDR3 region: CASSAAQGSNQPQHF. CDR3 sequence (DNA): TGTGCCAGCAGCGCCGCGCAGGGAAGCAATCAGCCCCAGCATTTT. Variable domain in full (rest from reference TRBV7-2 and TRBJ1-5): GAGVSQSPSNKVTEKGKDVELRCDPISGHTALYWYRQSLGQGLEFLIYFQGNSAPDKSGLPSDRFSAERTGGSVSTLTIQRTQQEDSAVYLCASSAAQGSNQPQHFGDGTRLSIL.

V is TRBV18 and J is TRBJ2-2; 13 positions match TRBD2. Germline-derived CDR1 and CDR2 are KGHSH and LQKENI. The CDR3 sequence is 16 residues long. V lost 6 bases, J lost 4 bases, and 5 bases stayed unmatched. The CDR3 reads CASSTGTSGITGELFF. The CDR3 DNA reads as TGTGCCAGCTCTACCGGGACTAGCGGGATCACCGGGGAGCTGTTTTTT. The full variable domain, rest sourced from reference TRBV18 and TRBJ2-2, is NAGVMQNPRHLVRRRGQEARLRCSPMKGHSHVYWYRQLPEEGLKFMVYLQKENIIDESGMPKERFSAEFPKEGPSILRIQQVVRGDSAAYFCASSTGTSGITGELFFGEGSRLTVL.

This clone was counted a single time. The J gene is TRBJ2-7, the V gene TRBV4-3, with no clear D. The V and J ends lost 3 bases and 1 base respectively, with 10 bases between them. The germline V gene encodes CDR1 LGHNA and CDR2 YSLEER. CDR3 length: 14 amino acids. CDR3 in amino acids: CASSQSDGSYEQYF. Written as DNA, the CDR3 is TGCGCCAGCAGCCAGTCCGACGGTTCCTACGAGCAGTACTTC.

This chain links TRBV6-5 with TRBJ2-1; possibly TRBD1 or TRBD2 for D (5 bases each). Germline V gives CDR1 MNHEY, CDR2 SVGAGI. V lost 2 bases and J lost 4, with 12 bases in between. The CDR3 is 15 amino acids. The CDR3 DNA sequence: TGTGCCAGCAGTTACGAGGGGTTCGGGTACAATGAGCAGTTCTTC. Its protein product is CASSYEGFGYNEQFF.

The chain employs TRBV6-4 and TRBJ2-6, with D possibly being TRBD1 (6 bases). The CDR3 is made up of 15 amino acids. V was trimmed by 2 bases and J by 2 bases, leaving 7 bases between them. The germline CDR1 and CDR2 sequences are MRHNA and SNTAGT. CDR3 in DNA: TGTGCCAGCAGTGACGCAGGGGCTGGGGCCAACGTCCTGACTTTC. This gives the protein CASSDAGAGANVLTF.

This chain uses TRBV7-8 with TRBJ2-3; 8 bases are a match to TRBD2. Germline CDR1 SGHVS, CDR2 FQNEAQ. The CDR3 loop spans 18 amino acids. The V segment lost 5 bases and the J segment 7 bases; nucleotides outside the gene matches: 20. This CDR3 is CASSGGTRGAGVLYTQYF. CDR3 DNA: TGTGCCAGCAGCGGTGGAACGAGGGGAGCGGGAGTACTATATACGCAGTATTTT.

V usage is TRBV18 and J usage is TRBJ1-1; D gene uncertain. The CDR3 contains 12 residues. Trimming shortened V by 8 bases and J by 5 bases, and 12 bases separated the two germline ends. Per germline, CDR1 KGHSH and CDR2 LQKENI. CDR3 sequence reads: CASAPSKTEAFF. The CDR3 DNA follows: TGTGCCAGCGCTCCGAGTAAGACTGAAGCTTTCTTT.

This clone was detected only a few times. CDR3 loop: CASSFGGSRTDTQYF. The CDR3 DNA follows: TGTGCCAGCAGCTTCGGAGGGTCGAGGACAGATACGCAGTATTTT. This chain uses TRBV5-4 with TRBJ2-3; perhaps TRBD2 as D (6 bases). V was pared by 2 bases and J by 3 bases, with 13 bases between. Germline lookup yields CDR1 SGHNT and CDR2 YYREEE (reference sequence). The CDR3 spans 15 residues.

The rearrangement uses TRBV3-1 (or the pseudogene TRBV3-2) and TRBJ2-1, with D unclear. CDR1 and CDR2 from the germline V gene are LGHDT and YNNKEL (reference sequence). The CDR3 is made up of 14 amino acids. Trimming left V 1 base short and J 7 bases short, with 11 bases between. The chain's CDR3 is CASSQAPLWNEQFF. As DNA, the CDR3 is TGTGCCAGCAGCCAAGCGCCCCTGTGGAATGAGCAGTTCTTC.

This chain joins TRBV27 and TRBJ2-1, with a possible D match to TRBD2 (5 bases). Germline assignment: CDR1 MNHEY and CDR2 SMNVEV (reference sequence). V was cut by 6 bases and J by 0 bases, with 15 bases left in between. The CDR3 has 16 residues. Here the CDR3 reads CASRREPPSSYNEQFF. The CDR3, as DNA: TGTGCCAGCAGGAGGGAGCCCCCAAGCTCCTACAATGAGCAGTTCTTC.

The chain employs TRBV27 and TRBJ2-1; 14 nucleotides line up with TRBD2. V was pared by 3 bases and J by 3 bases, with 7 bases of the junction left unmatched. Germline V gene lookup returns CDR1 MNHEY and CDR2 SMNVEV (reference sequence). The CDR3 covers 18 residues. CDR3 DNA sequence: TGTGCCAGCAGTTTCAAGGGGACTAGCGGGAGTCGCTACAATGAGCAGTTCTTC. Translation gives CASSFKGTSGSRYNEQFF.

This sequence joins TRBV4-2 and TRBJ1-5; 8 bases are shared with TRBD1. Germline CDR1 is LGHNA and CDR2 is YNFKEQ. This CDR3 comprises 14 residues. The V gene end was trimmed by 4 bases and the J gene end by 6 bases; junction bases not matched to a gene: 5. The DNA of the CDR3 is TGTGCCAGCAGCCCCGGACAGGGCAGTCAGCCCCAGCATTTT. Protein product: CASSPGQGSQPQHF.

CDR3 loop: CASSLIPDRQTNYGYTF. CDR3 DNA: TGCGCCAGCAGCCTAATACCGGACCGCCAGACTAACTATGGCTACACCTTC. The genes are TRBV4-1 and TRBJ1-2; D not resolved. Looked up from germline, CDR1 is MGHRA and CDR2 is YSYEKL. V gave up 4 bases and J gave up 0 bases, with 18 bases separating them. This CDR3 comprises 17 residues.

This clone occurred once. The chain employs TRBV19 and TRBJ2-3, with 8 bases lining up with TRBD2. Per the germline V gene, CDR1 is LNHDA and CDR2 is SQIVND (reference sequence). V lost 8 bases, J lost 5 bases, and 12 bases stayed unmatched. The CDR3 is 15 amino acids. The CDR3 is CASLSGAPGKDTQYF. DNA for the CDR3: TGTGCCAGTCTTAGCGGGGCCCCCGGGAAAGATACGCAGTATTTT.

J is TRBJ2-1 and V is TRBV29-1; D remains unclear. The germline gives CDR1 SQVTM, CDR2 ANQGSEA. The CDR3 consists of 11 residues. The ends were cut back, 4 bases at V and 4 bases at J, with 5 bases in the middle. This chain's CDR3 is CSVVGYNEQFF. Written as DNA, the CDR3 is TGCAGCGTTGTGGGTTACAATGAGCAGTTCTTC.

This sequence joins TRBV5-5 and TRBJ2-7, with D maybe TRBD2 (5 bases). With 0 bases removed from V and 0 bases from J, the gap between germline ends came to 10 bases. This CDR3 is built from 15 residues. CDR1 is SGHKS and CDR2 is YYEKEE in the germline V gene (reference sequence). CDR3 in DNA: TGTGCCAGCAGCTTGGGGCCAGCGGACTCCTACGAGCAGTACTTC. Residues: CASSLGPADSYEQYF.

V gene TRBV3-1 (or the pseudogene TRBV3-2) combines with J gene TRBJ1-3; no clear D gene. The CDR3 is 14 amino acids. Between the trimmed V and J ends, which lost 0 bases and 9 bases, there was a span of 12 bases. The germline V gene encodes CDR1 LGHDT and CDR2 YNNKEL (reference sequence). CDR3: CASSQDRTPSTIYF. CDR3 nucleotides: TGTGCCAGCAGCCAAGATCGGACCCCGAGCACCATATATTTT.

The chain combines TRBV19 with TRBJ2-7, with D tentatively TRBD2 (6 bases). This CDR3 is built from 14 residues. With 3 bases removed from V and 2 bases from J, the gap between germline ends came to 11 bases. CDR1 is LNHDA, CDR2 SQIVND, per germline (reference sequence). CDR3 residues: CASSIGGRTYEQYF. CDR3 DNA sequence: TGTGCCAGTAGTATTGGGGGGAGAACCTACGAGCAGTACTTC.

The chain combines TRBV2 with TRBJ1-5; D might be TRBD1 (5 bases). The V end lost 7 bases, the J end lost 0 bases, and 19 bases lay between the germline ends. This CDR3 spans 17 amino acids. Germline CDR1 SNHLY, CDR2 FYNNEI. The CDR3 reads CASTRSLQVYSNQPQHF. DNA for the CDR3: TGTGCCAGCACCCGAAGCCTACAGGTCTATAGCAATCAGCCCCAGCATTTT. Looking up the rest from reference TRBV2 and TRBJ1-5 gives the full variable domain: EPEVTQTPSHQVTQMGQEVILRCVPISNHLYFYWYRQILGQKVEFLVSFYNNEISEKSEIFDDQFSVERPDGSNFTLKIRSTKLEDSAMYFCASTRSLQVYSNQPQHFGDGTRLSIL.

The V and J genes are TRBV3-1 (or the pseudogene TRBV3-2) and TRBJ1-5, with a possible D match to TRBD1 (6 bases). This CDR3 region has 15 residues. V was trimmed by 4 bases and J by 6 bases, leaving 16 bases between them. Germline lookup yields CDR1 LGHDT and CDR2 YNNKEL (reference sequence). The CDR3 DNA reads as TGTGCCAGCAGCCTCCAGGGGCGGGGGAGTCAGCCCCAGCATTTT. Residues: CASSLQGRGSQPQHF.

This clone was seen once. The gene calls are TRBV6-5 and TRBJ2-7, with 8 bases fitting TRBD1. The ends lost 6 bases at V and 5 bases at J; junction bases unmatched: 12. Germline V CDR1 and CDR2: MNHEY, SVGAGI. There are 15 residues in the CDR3. The DNA for the CDR3 is TGTGCCAGCAGCGGAGTCGACAGGGGTGACCACGAGCAGTACTTC. Protein: CASSGVDRGDHEQYF.

Turning to this clone: At one end, the junction sequence differs from germline, possibly due to a read error. The chain has TRBV5-1 and TRBJ1-4; TRBD1 is a possible D gene (5 bases). The CDR3 sequence is 16 residues long. Germline assignment: CDR1 SGHRS and CDR2 YFSETQ. CDR3 protein: CPSSLGGSGSGEKLFF. The CDR3 region has the DNA TGCCCCAGCAGCTTGGGGGGGTCCGGGTCGGGTGAAAAACTGTTTTTT.

The chain links TRBV11-2 to TRBJ2-7; possibly TRBD2 for D (6 bases). V dropped 1 base and J dropped 5 bases, with 18 bases sitting between them. Germline CDR1 reads SGHAT; CDR2 reads FQNNGV. This CDR3 has 16 residues. CDR3 sequence reads: CASSLVIGGRDDEQYF. For the CDR3, the DNA is TGTGCCAGCAGCTTAGTAATAGGAGGGCGGGACGACGAGCAGTACTTC.

The chain couples TRBV2 to TRBJ2-7; D is perhaps TRBD2 (6 bases). The CDR3 consists of 16 residues. Germline V CDR1 and CDR2: SNHLY, FYNNEI. V was pared by 6 bases and J by 2 bases, with 20 bases between. Written as DNA, the CDR3 is TGTGCCAGCAGGGGAGTGTCAGGGAGGATCCCCTACGAGCAGTACTTC. Protein product: CASRGVSGRIPYEQYF.

This clone was detected only a few times. The chain is built from TRBV10-2 and TRBJ2-2, with 7 bases matching TRBD1. The length of the CDR3 is 13 residues. The V segment lost 8 bases and the J segment 6 bases; nucleotides outside the gene matches: 6. Per germline, CDR1 WSHSY and CDR2 SAAADI. The CDR3: CASEGQESGELFF. The CDR3 nucleotides are TGCGCCAGCGAAGGACAGGAATCCGGGGAGCTGTTTTTT.

The V call is TRBV5-1, the J call TRBJ1-5; maybe TRBD1 (6 bases). The CDR3 covers 15 residues. The V end lost 0 bases, the J end lost 2 bases, and 9 bases lay between the germline ends. In germline, CDR1 is SGHRS, CDR2 YFSETQ. CDR3 sequence: CASSLEGVGNQPQHF. The DNA of the CDR3 is TGCGCCAGCAGCTTGGAGGGGGTAGGCAATCAGCCCCAGCATTTT. Together with reference TRBV5-1 and TRBJ1-5, the CDR3 gives the full variable domain: KAGVTQTPRYLIKTRGQQVTLSCSPISGHRSVSWYQQTPGQGLQFLFEYFSETQRNKGNFPGRFSGRQFSNSRSEMNVSTLELGDSALYLCASSLEGVGNQPQHFGDGTRLSIL.

The V gene is TRBV5-1, the J gene TRBJ2-1, with 9 bases that match TRBD2. CDR3 length: 17 residues. CDR1 is SGHRS, CDR2 YFSETQ, per germline. Trimming removed 1 base from V and 0 bases from J; junction bases left unmatched: 5. CDR3 loop: CASSLYAGGSSYNEQFF. The CDR3 DNA reads as TGCGCCAGCAGCTTGTATGCGGGAGGGAGCTCCTACAATGAGCAGTTCTTC.